These 16 T cell receptor beta chains were all obtained from the same sample, sequenced in a study of blood T cell repertoires in COVID-19. The repertoire was sequenced with immunoSEQ multiplex PCR; TCRdb's copy has only in-frame clones and lacks some. The sample lists approximately 260,000 clones; roughly 86% were seen once. The sequencing input was peripheral blood. All receptors come from a man aged 18-30 years with active or convalescent COVID-19.

The rearrangement uses TRBV7-8 and TRBJ2-3; no definite D call. The germline CDR1 and CDR2 sequences are SGHVS and FQNEAQ. The CDR3 is made up of 16 amino acids. V lost 1 base and J lost 3, with 14 bases in between. The CDR3 loop is CASSLGRLRRTDTQYF. The CDR3 DNA sequence: TGTGCCAGCAGCTTAGGGCGGCTCCGTAGGACAGATACGCAGTATTTT.

This chain uses TRBV3-1 (or the pseudogene TRBV3-2) with TRBJ2-7, with 9 nucleotides matching TRBD1. Per germline, CDR1 LGHDT and CDR2 YNNKEL (reference sequence). Trimming cost V 1 base and J 6 bases; bases outside gene matches: 7. The length of the CDR3 is 15 residues. CDR3 residues: CASSQVGTGSLEQYF. CDR3 bases: TGTGCCAGCAGCCAAGTAGGGACAGGGTCTCTCGAGCAGTACTTC.

The rearrangement links TRBV7-9 to TRBJ2-5, with TRBD1 matching 7 bases. Germline CDR1 is SEHNR and CDR2 is FQNEAQ (reference sequence). This CDR3 contains 15 residues. The V gene end was trimmed by 7 bases and the J gene end by 4 bases; junction bases not matched to a gene: 12. Here the CDR3 DNA reads TGTGCCAGCACCTGGGGGCAGGGGGAACGAGAGACCCAGTACTTC. Translating it yields CASTWGQGERETQYF.

This CDR3 is CATSGTGASYNEQFF. CDR3 in DNA: TGTGCCACCAGTGGAACAGGGGCCTCCTACAATGAGCAGTTCTTC. The chain employs TRBV24-1 and TRBJ2-1; 7 positions agree with TRBD1. Trimming took 5 bases from V and 0 from J; bases not matched to a gene: 3. Germline CDR1 is KGHDR and CDR2 is SFDVKD. The length of the CDR3 is 15 residues.

This clone has just one count. The chain is built from TRBV7-3 and TRBJ2-6, with 12 positions matching TRBD1. The germline V gene encodes CDR1 SGHTA and CDR2 FQGTGA. The length of the CDR3 is 19 residues. Trimming took 5 bases from V and 4 from J; bases not matched to a gene: 12. The CDR3 here is CASSPNAGQGAGGANVLTF. For the CDR3, the DNA is TGTGCCAGCAGCCCTAACGCGGGACAGGGGGCAGGAGGGGCCAACGTCCTGACTTTC.

CDR3 DNA sequence: TGTGCCAGCAGCCTACAGGGGGCCTACGAGCAGTACTTC. Translated: CASSLQGAYEQYF. The chain couples TRBV5-5 to TRBJ2-7; 8 positions match TRBD1. V lost 4 bases and J lost 2; bases outside the gene matches: 2. There are 13 residues in the CDR3. Germline V lookup: CDR1 SGHKS, CDR2 YYEKEE (reference sequence).

The chain employs TRBV12-3 or TRBV12-4 and TRBJ1-4; D gene unclear. The CDR3 extends over 12 amino acids. V lost 3 bases and J 6 bases, leaving 5 bases between the germline ends. CDR3 nucleotide sequence: TGTGCCAGCAGTTTGTCGGATGAAAAACTGTTTTTT. Its translation: CASSLSDEKLFF.

The V and J genes are TRBV5-1 and TRBJ1-1; D is undetermined. The CDR3 is 13 amino acids. Germline V CDR1 and CDR2: SGHRS, YFSETQ. V was trimmed by 4 bases and J by 1 base, leaving 8 bases between them. Here the CDR3 reads CASSPGTNTEAFF. The CDR3 DNA reads TGCGCCAGCAGCCCGGGTACGAACACTGAAGCTTTCTTT.

The chain joins TRBV28 to TRBJ2-7; tentative D call: TRBD2 (5 bases). Per the germline V gene, CDR1 is MDHEN and CDR2 is SYDVKM. This CDR3 has 15 residues. The ends were cut back, 8 bases at V and 0 bases at J, with 17 bases in the middle. The CDR3 region has the DNA TGTGCCAGCTCGCGGGCATCGGCCGGCTCCTACGAGCAGTACTTC. Its translation is CASSRASAGSYEQYF.

The chain employs TRBV30 and TRBJ2-2; no reliable D call. Looked up from germline, CDR1 is GTSNPN and CDR2 is SVGIG (reference sequence). V lost 2 bases, J lost 11 bases, and 12 bases lay in between. This CDR3 contains 12 residues. CDR3: CAWSTFHFELFF. DNA for the CDR3: TGTGCCTGGAGTACCTTTCACTTTGAGCTGTTTTTT. Combining the CDR3 with reference TRBV30 and TRBJ2-2 gives the whole variable domain SQTIHQWPATLVQPVGSPLSLECTVEGTSNPNLYWYRQAAGRGLQLLFYSVGIGQISSEVPQNLSASRPQDRQFILSSKKLLLSDSGFYLCAWSTFHFELFFGEGSRLTVL.

The CDR3 region is CASRKSGSSYNEQFF. DNA of the CDR3: TGTGCCAGCAGGAAGAGCGGGAGCTCCTACAATGAGCAGTTCTTC. The chain links TRBV3-1 (or the pseudogene TRBV3-2) to TRBJ2-1; 8 bases map to TRBD2. This CDR3 contains 15 residues. In germline, CDR1 is LGHDT, CDR2 YNNKEL (reference sequence). V lost 6 bases to trimming and J lost 0 bases; unmatched junction nucleotides: 4.

The chain recombines TRBV18 with TRBJ1-3; TRBD1 aligns across 7 bases. The CDR3 spans 15 residues. CDR1 KGHSH and CDR2 LQKENI come from the germline V gene. With V trimmed by 3 bases and J by 1 base, 3 bases remained unmatched. As DNA, the CDR3 is TGTGCCAGCTCACCTAGCAGGGGGTCTGGAAACACCATATATTTT. Encoded protein: CASSPSRGSGNTIYF.

CDR3 in DNA: TGCGCCAGCATTGGGGGGTCAGCCTACAATGAGCAGTTCTTC. Translated: CASIGGSAYNEQFF. The rearrangement links TRBV5-1 to TRBJ2-1; tentative D call: TRBD2 (6 bases). CDR1 and CDR2 from the germline V gene are SGHRS and YFSETQ. With 6 bases removed from V and 2 bases from J, the gap between germline ends came to 12 bases. There are 14 residues in the CDR3.

This clone was seen only a few times. The genes are TRBV27 and TRBJ1-6; D is ambiguous. CDR1 and CDR2 from the germline V gene are MNHEY and SMNVEV (reference sequence). The V gene lost 1 base and the J gene lost 1 base, with 11 bases spanning the gap. This CDR3 is 17 amino acids long. The CDR3 sequence is CASSLYRGRSYNSPLHF. The CDR3 DNA reads TGTGCCAGCAGTTTATATCGGGGAAGGTCCTATAATTCACCCCTCCACTTT.

The V and J genes are TRBV6-2 or TRBV6-3 and TRBJ1-2, with D unresolved. V was shortened by 2 bases and J by 2 bases, with 6 bases between the two germline ends. CDR1 is MNHEY and CDR2 is SVGEGT in the germline V gene. The CDR3 loop spans 13 amino acids. CDR3 loop: CASSYTGNYGYTF. For the CDR3, the DNA is TGTGCCAGCAGTTACACGGGAAACTATGGCTACACCTTC.

The chain employs TRBV9 and TRBJ2-5; TRBD2 matches at 10 bases. The J segment lost 2 bases and the V segment lost 0 bases, leaving 10 bases of the junction unmatched. Germline CDR1 and CDR2: SGDLS and YYNGEE. The CDR3 totals 18 residues. The CDR3 is CASSVVASGGLVQETQYF. The CDR3, as DNA: TGTGCCAGCAGCGTAGTGGCTAGCGGGGGACTTGTTCAAGAGACCCAGTACTTC. Together with reference TRBV9 and TRBJ2-5, the CDR3 gives the full variable domain: DSGVTQTPKHLITATGQRVTLRCSPRSGDLSVYWYQQSLDQGLQFLIQYYNGEERAKGNILERFSAQQFPDLHSELNLSSLELGDSALYFCASSVVASGGLVQETQYFGPGTRLLVL.